This TCR beta chain was captured in a study of CD8+CD57+ T cells in acquired aplastic anemia. Background on the study: The average for DNA from sorted CD4+ and CD8+ cells was roughly 3 ug. Overall study results and limits: The study found no significant CD8+ Simpson's diversity difference between patients and controls. Between patients and controls, about 31 CD8+ CDR3 sequences were found in common.

Previously, flow cytometry had revealed CD8+CD57+ cell expansion in the patients chosen for sequencing. The study sampled blood from patients who had received no therapy. In its sample, this clonotype was seen many times. Its antigen is currently unknown. Profiling that covered TCR beta VDJ and CDR3 relied on genomic DNA as its template. TCRdb fed the reads into MiXCR, producing one record per CDR3 protein. Here the sample spans over 150,000 distinct CDR3 sequences, 71% being singletons. This TCR was sampled from a human donor with aplastic anemia. Sequenced sample: sorted CD4+, CD8+, or CD8+CD57+ T cells (not recorded which) from PBMCs.

In DNA, the CDR3 is TGTGCCAGCACCCCGTCGGCAGGGAGCACAGATACGCAGTATTTT. This translates into CASTPSAGSTDTQYF. The chain is built from TRBV6-1 and TRBJ2-3, with D perhaps TRBD1 (5 bases). Germline CDR1 reads MNHNS; CDR2 reads SASEGT. V was trimmed by 7 bases and J by 0 bases, leaving 14 bases between them. This CDR3 comprises 15 residues.